This entry concerns a single TCR beta chain. What it binds is not known. The sample is drawn from a study of cytomegalovirus exposure and HLA in healthy donors. Findings and caveats of the study: The productive fraction for most TCR beta V segments was about 87% or about 30% in an earlier analysis. Through in vitro validation, a few CMV-associated chains were shown to be specific for CMV antigens. Per published accounts, TCR beta sequences correctly predicted the HLA-A and HLA-B alleles of most subjects.

PCR involved 60 Vbeta and 13 Jbeta primers. Produced via immunoSEQ multiplex PCR; TCRdb's table is partial and in-frame only. The table records some 97,000 clones, around 82% of them present only once. The germline V gene has CDR1 SGHDT and CDR2 YYEEEE. The CDR3 has 17 residues. Trimming shortened V by 4 bases and J by 11 bases, and 30 bases separated the two germline ends. Sequencing was carried out using PBMCs. This TCR was recovered from a woman between 50 and 59 years old in good health and CMV-seropositive. This chain joins TRBV5-6 and TRBJ2-5, with D maybe TRBD1 (7 bases). The CDR3 spells CASSLSLGQTGTEEQYF. The CDR3 coding sequence is TGTGCCAGCAGCCTCTCATTAGGCCAGACAGGGACTGAGGAGCAGTACTTC.